This T cell receptor beta chain was observed in a study of cytomegalovirus exposure and HLA in healthy donors. Study overall: Across 350 to 500 genotyped donors, 81% landed in the Caucasian-associated ancestry cluster.

V gave up 1 base and J gave up 0 bases, with 4 bases separating them. CDR1 is SGDLS and CDR2 is YYNGEE in the germline V gene. The CDR3 extends over 14 amino acids. Both 60 Vbeta primers and 13 Jbeta primers went into the PCR. Method: immunoSEQ multiplex PCR; TCRdb's copy keeps in-frame clones and lacks some. The data hold about 190,000 clones, with 70% to 90% observed a single time. This chain uses TRBV9 with TRBJ2-2; D gene unclear. The receptor's source is a male donor in good health and CMV-seronegative. The source material was PBMCs. The CDR3 spells CASSVITNTGELFF. CDR3 sequence (DNA): TGTGCCAGCAGCGTAATAACGAACACCGGGGAGCTGTTTTTT.